These T cell receptor beta chains were read from a single sample in a study of T-cell reconstitution after alpha-beta-depleted transplantation in children. Each CDR3 protein is one row after TCRdb ran MiXCR on the PCR reads. The table records about 360,000 distinct CDR3 sequences, about an eighth of them present only once. The sample in question was PBMCs, obtained from the stem cell graft. The origin of the receptors is a human donor who donated a stem cell graft to a child with Fanconi anemia. Both conserved end residues are part of each CDR3. A D gene is named only where the DNA matches it firmly. For some rows the clone size is stated as once, few or many, or as a class when expanded; others skip it.

>TRBV5-1|TRBJ2-7|TRBD1|few
CASSLDWPGTGPTYEQYF
TGCGCCAGCAGCTTGGATTGGCCCGGGACAGGGCCCACCTACGAGCAGTACTTC
>TRBV7-9|TRBJ1-4|-|few
CASSDGLKLFF
TGTGCCAGCAGCGATGGATTAAAACTGTTTTTT
>TRBV20-1|TRBJ2-5|-|-
CSAHSTIPQETQYF
TGCAGTGCCCACTCGACTATTCCCCAAGAGACCCAGTACTTC
>TRBV11-2|TRBJ1-6|TRBD1|-
CASSKDGTDRSPLHF
TGTGCCAGCAGCAAAGACGGGACAGATCGTTCACCCCTCCACTTT
>TRBV5-4|TRBJ1-4|TRBD1|-
CASSRSGTGGEKLFF
TGTGCCAGCAGCCGGTCCGGGACAGGGGGGGAAAAACTGTTTTTT
>TRBV2|TRBJ2-1|TRBD2|many
CASSEGYLAGGRFEQFF
TGTGCCAGCAGTGAAGGGTATCTAGCGGGGGGGCGATTCGAGCAGTTCTTC
>TRBV25-1|TRBJ1-6|TRBD1|few
CASSPGTVNSPLHF
TGTGCCAGCAGCCCCGGGACAGTTAATTCACCCCTCCACTTT
>TRBV20-1|TRBJ1-1|TRBD1|many
CSAHAGGGTEAFF
TGCAGTGCTCACGCAGGGGGGGGCACTGAAGCTTTCTTT
>TRBV2|TRBJ2-2|TRBD1|many
CASSEQGLRTGELFF
TGTGCCAGCAGCGAACAGGGGCTGCGCACCGGGGAGCTGTTTTTT
>TRBV3-1|TRBJ1-2|-|-
CASSPLTNYGYTF
TGTGCCAGCAGCCCATTGACAAACTATGGCTACACCTTC
>TRBV28|TRBJ2-5|TRBD1|many
CASISGGQETQYF
TGTGCCAGCATTTCAGGGGGCCAAGAGACCCAGTACTTC
>TRBV4-2|TRBJ2-5|TRBD1|few
CASSRWTGGGIETQYF
TGTGCCAGCAGCCGCTGGACAGGGGGCGGAATAGAGACCCAGTACTTC
>TRBV12-3/TRBV12-4|TRBJ2-7|-|-
CASSFGTGWTYEQYF
TGTGCCAGCAGCTTTGGTACAGGGTGGACCTACGAGCAGTACTTC
>TRBV20-1|TRBJ2-4|TRBD1|-
CSAPGTGDFNGFF
TGCAGTGCTCCCGGGACAGGGGATTTTAATGGGTTCTTC
>TRBV10-3|TRBJ2-7|-|-
CAIRDTAEQYF
TGTGCCATTCGGGACACCGCCGAGCAGTACTTC
>TRBV4-2|TRBJ2-3|-|many
CASSQGSQGTDTQYF
TGTGCCAGCAGCCAAGGCTCACAGGGCACAGATACGCAGTATTTT
>TRBV5-1|TRBJ2-1|TRBD1|-
CASSWNPGQGVSEQFF
TGCGCCAGCAGCTGGAATCCGGGACAGGGGGTCAGTGAGCAGTTCTTC
>TRBV4-3|TRBJ1-1|-|-
CASSRLDGNTEAFF
TGCGCCAGCAGCCGGCTGGACGGGAACACTGAAGCTTTCTTT
>TRBV11-2|TRBJ2-7|-|-
CASSLVGGAYEQYF
TGTGCCAGCAGCTTAGTTGGGGGCGCCTACGAGCAGTACTTC
>TRBV10-3|TRBJ1-5|-|many
CAISENDMTEGCQHF
TGTGCCATCAGTGAGAACGATATGACTGAAGGTTGCCAGCATTTT